This is a list of T cell receptor beta chains from one sample in a study of cytomegalovirus exposure and HLA in healthy donors. Repertoires were generated with immunoSEQ multiplex PCR, while TCRdb's copy carries only in-frame clones and drops some. The data hold 100,000 to 150,000 clones, with about 80% observed a single time. Sequencing was done on a sample of PBMCs. These receptor sequences come from a male donor in good health and CMV-seronegative. CDR3s include the opening cysteine and the closing phenylalanine or tryptophan. The order of the fields is V gene, D gene, clone size, J gene, CDR3 DNA, CDR3 protein. The D gene is left open where the match is weak. Clone size is shown for a subset of rows, as once, few, many or a class of expanded clone.

v_call: TRBV2; d_call: -; clone_size: -; j_call: TRBJ1-3; cdr3_nt: TGTGCCGTCGGGAGTGGGTACCCATCTGGAAACACCATATATTTT; cdr3_aa: CAVGSGYPSGNTIYF
v_call: TRBV6-5; d_call: TRBD1; clone_size: -; j_call: TRBJ1-2; cdr3_nt: TGTGCCAGCAGGCGCCCGGGACAGGGTTTGAGCGGCTACACCTTC; cdr3_aa: CASRRPGQGLSGYTF
v_call: TRBV7-3; d_call: TRBD1; clone_size: -; j_call: TRBJ2-5; cdr3_nt: TGTGCCAGCAGCCCGCCGGGACAGCAAGAGACCCAGTACTTC; cdr3_aa: CASSPPGQQETQYF
v_call: TRBV23-1; d_call: -; clone_size: few; j_call: TRBJ2-4; cdr3_nt: TGCGCCAGCTCAACCGACGACTCCTGCTGCCTGGACAGTCAGTACTTC; cdr3_aa: CASSTDDSCCLDSQYF
v_call: TRBV4-2; d_call: -; clone_size: -; j_call: TRBJ1-6; cdr3_nt: TGTGCCAGCAGCCAAGAGAGAGAGAATTCACCCCTCCACTTT; cdr3_aa: CASSQERENSPLHF
v_call: TRBV7-9; d_call: TRBD2; clone_size: -; j_call: TRBJ2-7; cdr3_nt: TGTGCCAGCAGCGGGGAGGGGACTTTCTACGAGCAGTACTTC; cdr3_aa: CASSGEGTFYEQYF
v_call: TRBV28; d_call: TRBD1; clone_size: -; j_call: TRBJ1-2; cdr3_nt: TGTGCCAGCAGTTTAGTTTCCTCAGGGGGTGATGGCTACACCTTC; cdr3_aa: CASSLVSSGGDGYTF
v_call: TRBV6-5; d_call: TRBD1; clone_size: -; j_call: TRBJ1-1; cdr3_nt: TGTGCCAGCAGTTACCGACAGGGAATGAACACTGAAGCTTTCTTT; cdr3_aa: CASSYRQGMNTEAFF
v_call: TRBV28; d_call: TRBD1; clone_size: -; j_call: TRBJ2-5; cdr3_nt: TGTGCCAGCAGTCCGGGACAGGGAGTTGAGACCCAGTACTTC; cdr3_aa: CASSPGQGVETQYF
v_call: TRBV7-2; d_call: -; clone_size: -; j_call: TRBJ2-3; cdr3_nt: TGTGCCAGCAGCCCTGTCGGGGGGCGCTCAGATACGCAGTATTTT; cdr3_aa: CASSPVGGRSDTQYF
v_call: TRBV30; d_call: -; clone_size: -; j_call: TRBJ1-6; cdr3_nt: TGTGCCTGGACCGGGAGCTCCTATAATTCACCCCTCCACTTT; cdr3_aa: CAWTGSSYNSPLHF
v_call: TRBV7-6; d_call: TRBD2; clone_size: -; j_call: TRBJ2-1; cdr3_nt: TGTGCCAGCAGCCCGGGACTAGCGGGAGTATCCTACAATGAGCAGTTCTTC; cdr3_aa: CASSPGLAGVSYNEQFF
v_call: TRBV15; d_call: TRBD1; clone_size: few; j_call: TRBJ2-3; cdr3_nt: TGTGCCACCAGCAGAGATACAGGGGGCGCAGATACGCAGTATTTT; cdr3_aa: CATSRDTGGADTQYF
v_call: TRBV7-9; d_call: TRBD2; clone_size: -; j_call: TRBJ2-2; cdr3_nt: TGTGCCAGCAGCTTCGGGGGGGCCGGGGAGCTGTTTTTT; cdr3_aa: CASSFGGAGELFF
v_call: TRBV6-5; d_call: TRBD1; clone_size: -; j_call: TRBJ2-3; cdr3_nt: TGTGCCAGCAGTTACGGGGCTCGGACAGGGGTAGATACGCAGTATTTT; cdr3_aa: CASSYGARTGVDTQYF
v_call: TRBV2; d_call: TRBD1; clone_size: -; j_call: TRBJ2-2; cdr3_nt: TGTGCCAGCAGCTCGACAGGGTTAACCGGGGAGCTGTTTTTT; cdr3_aa: CASSSTGLTGELFF
v_call: TRBV6-1; d_call: -; clone_size: -; j_call: TRBJ2-7; cdr3_nt: TGTGCCAGCAGTGAATCTATGCAGGGTCGGTACGAGCAGTACTTC; cdr3_aa: CASSESMQGRYEQYF
v_call: TRBV30; d_call: -; clone_size: -; j_call: TRBJ1-6; cdr3_nt: TGTGCCTGGAGCGGAAAGGGGCGGCTAGGTAATTCACCCCTCCACTTT; cdr3_aa: CAWSGKGRLGNSPLHF
v_call: TRBV2; d_call: TRBD2; clone_size: -; j_call: TRBJ2-1; cdr3_nt: TGTGCCAGCGGGAGCGGGGAGTACAATGAGCAGTTCTTC; cdr3_aa: CASGSGEYNEQFF
v_call: TRBV4-1; d_call: TRBD2; clone_size: -; j_call: TRBJ2-2; cdr3_nt: TGCGCCAGCAGCCAAGAAGGGGGGCTAGCGGGAGCCAGCGGGGAGCTGTTTTTT; cdr3_aa: CASSQEGGLAGASGELFF
v_call: TRBV5-1; d_call: TRBD1; clone_size: -; j_call: TRBJ1-1; cdr3_nt: TGCGCCAGCAGCTTGGGGAATCCGGGACAGGGGACTGAAGCTTTCTTT; cdr3_aa: CASSLGNPGQGTEAFF
v_call: TRBV7-9; d_call: -; clone_size: -; j_call: TRBJ2-1; cdr3_nt: TGTTCCAGCAGCTTAGCACCACTGGGAGACAATGAGCAGTTCTTC; cdr3_aa: CSSSLAPLGDNEQFF